The clone carrying this T cell receptor beta chain was counted ten times or more. CDR1 MNHEY and CDR2 SVGAGI come from the germline V gene. V was clipped by 3 bases and J by 0 bases, with 11 bases between them. This CDR3 has 15 residues. Unique molecular identifiers were used to barcode this TCRbeta library. TCRdb re-called the PCR reads through MiXCR, storing one row per CDR3 protein. The sample holds hundreds of thousands of distinct CDR3 sequences, approximately 15% seen once. The data were obtained in a study of T-cell reconstitution after alpha-beta-depleted transplantation in children. The sequenced sample was PBMCs, mostly from graft donor cells, obtained 360 days after TCRalphabeta/CD19-depleted stem cell transplant. V is TRBV6-5 and J is TRBJ1-1; perhaps TRBD1 as D (6 bases). This receptor was identified in a male patient younger than 18 who had a stem cell transplant for acute lymphoblastic leukemia, so the T cells may come from the graft donor. CDR3 sequence (DNA): TGTGCCAGCAGTTATCTCGGACAGCTGAACACTGAAGCTTTCTTT. It encodes CASSYLGQLNTEAFF.